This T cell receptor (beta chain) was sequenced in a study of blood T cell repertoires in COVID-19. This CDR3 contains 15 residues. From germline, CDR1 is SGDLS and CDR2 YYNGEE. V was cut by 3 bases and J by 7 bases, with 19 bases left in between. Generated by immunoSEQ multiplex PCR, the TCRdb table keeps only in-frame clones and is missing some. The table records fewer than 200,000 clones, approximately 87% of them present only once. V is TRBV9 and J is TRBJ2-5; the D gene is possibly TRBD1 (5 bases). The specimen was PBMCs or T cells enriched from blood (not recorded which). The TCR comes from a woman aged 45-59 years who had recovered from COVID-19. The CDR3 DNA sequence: TGTGCCAGCAGCGAAACAGGCTCGACCAAAGGGACCCAGTACTTC. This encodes CASSETGSTKGTQYF.